This passage covers 31 T cell receptor beta chains from one sample sequenced in a study of blood T cell repertoires in COVID-19. The data were produced by immunoSEQ multiplex PCR, yet TCRdb's version contains in-frame clones alone and is incomplete. The profile covers around 100,000 clones, with 88% appearing a single time and about 3% taken by the ten largest. Sequenced material: peripheral blood. The receptors shown here come from a human donor in a cohort sampled during active COVID-19.

This chain joins TRBV7-6 and TRBJ2-2; 9 bases map to TRBD1. The germline V gene has CDR1 SGHVS and CDR2 FNYEAQ. The V and J ends lost 5 bases and 3 bases, in that order; junction bases with no gene match: 4. CDR3 length equals 15 residues. CDR3 in DNA: TGTGCCAGCAGCCCCGGACAGGGGCACACCGGGGAGCTGTTTTTT. This translates into CASSPGQGHTGELFF.

This chain links TRBV7-8 with TRBJ1-1; TRBD1 matches 7 bases. There are 13 residues in the CDR3. CDR1 is SGHVS, CDR2 FQNEAQ, per germline. J gave up 8 bases and V 3 bases, and 6 bases lay outside the gene matches. CDR3 amino acids: CASSFDRAYEAFF. CDR3 sequence (DNA): TGTGCCAGCAGCTTCGACAGGGCCTACGAAGCTTTCTTT. Variable domain in full (rest from reference TRBV7-8 and TRBJ1-1): GAGVSQSPRYKVAKRGQDVALRCDPISGHVSLFWYQQALGQGPEFLTYFQNEAQLDKSGLPSDRFFAERPEGSVSTLKIQRTQQEDSAVYLCASSFDRAYEAFFGQGTRLTVV.

DNA of the CDR3: TGTGCCAGCCAACAGGGGGCGTCGGGGGGTGAGCAGTTCTTC. Protein product: CASQQGASGGEQFF. The V gene is TRBV3-1 (or the pseudogene TRBV3-2), the J gene TRBJ2-1; TRBD1 agrees at 9 bases. The CDR3 extends over 14 amino acids. CDR1 is LGHDT and CDR2 is YNNKEL in the germline V gene (reference sequence). V lost 8 bases, J lost 9 bases, and 11 bases stayed unmatched.

The rearrangement joins TRBV15 to TRBJ2-3; 10 bases match TRBD2. The trim removed 1 base at V and 2 bases at J, leaving 3 bases unmatched. The germline V gene encodes CDR1 LNHNV and CDR2 YYDKDF (reference sequence). The CDR3 runs 16 residues. CDR3 bases: TGTGCCACCAGCAGAGGAACTAGCGGGGCCACAGATACGCAGTATTTT. This encodes CATSRGTSGATDTQYF.

The chain links TRBV18 to TRBJ2-2; possibly TRBD1 for D (6 bases). CDR1 KGHSH and CDR2 LQKENI come from the germline V gene. V lost 5 bases and J lost 2, with 18 bases in between. This CDR3 region has 17 residues. The CDR3 DNA sequence: TGTGCCAGCTCATCAGTCAGGGGCGCAGGCAACACCGGGGAGCTGTTTTTT. Amino acids: CASSSVRGAGNTGELFF.

This clone was counted between two and nine times. This chain connects TRBV6-5 to TRBJ2-7, with 8 positions matching TRBD2. Germline lookup yields CDR1 MNHEY and CDR2 SVGAGI. The CDR3 contains 15 residues. V lost 6 bases to trimming and J lost 0 bases; unmatched junction nucleotides: 7. The CDR3 region has the DNA TGTGCCAGCAGCCGGACTAGCAGCCTCTCCTACGAGCAGTACTTC. Translated: CASSRTSSLSYEQYF.

A word on this clone: The identical CDR3 is also encoded by other nucleotide sequences in the sample. The chain carries TRBV5-6 and TRBJ1-2; D perhaps matches TRBD1 (5 bases). Trimming left V 0 bases short and J 4 bases short, with 7 bases between. The germline V gene encodes CDR1 SGHDT and CDR2 YYEEEE. The CDR3 spans 13 residues. CDR3 in DNA: TGTGCCAGCAGCTTGGGCGGGGGCTATGGCTACACCTTC. Amino acid sequence: CASSLGGGYGYTF.

V usage is TRBV7-9 and J usage is TRBJ2-2; D remains ambiguous. Germline V gene lookup returns CDR1 SEHNR and CDR2 FQNEAQ (reference sequence). Trimming shortened V by 5 bases and J by 9 bases, and 10 bases separated the two germline ends. The CDR3 is 12 amino acids. CDR3 residues: CASSPARRELFF. The CDR3 DNA follows: TGTGCCAGCAGCCCCGCGCGGCGGGAGCTGTTTTTT.

J is TRBJ2-5 and V is TRBV7-9, with 7 nucleotides matching TRBD2. The J segment lost 1 base and the V segment lost 6 bases, leaving 5 bases of the junction unmatched. The germline gives CDR1 SEHNR, CDR2 FQNEAQ (reference sequence). CDR3 length: 14 amino acids. The CDR3 bases are TGTGCCAGCAGTCCTCTAGCGGTCCAAGAGACCCAGTACTTC. Translation gives CASSPLAVQETQYF.

This CDR3 reads CAWGDRGTEAFF. The CDR3, as DNA: TGTGCCTGGGGGGACAGGGGCACTGAAGCTTTCTTT. This rearrangement joins TRBV30 to TRBJ1-1; 10 bases fit TRBD1. Germline loops: CDR1 GTSNPN, CDR2 SVGIG (reference sequence). The CDR3 covers 12 residues. With 5 bases clipped from V and 4 bases from J, the junction kept 1 base outside the gene matches.

The chain links TRBV19 to TRBJ2-2, with TRBD1 identical over 10 bases. CDR3 length: 15 residues. With V trimmed by 8 bases and J by 4 bases, 7 bases remained unmatched. Germline CDR1 reads LNHDA; CDR2 reads SQIVND (reference sequence). The CDR3 loop is CASYPGQGRTGELFF. The CDR3 DNA follows: TGTGCCAGTTACCCGGGACAGGGGCGCACCGGGGAGCTGTTTTTT.

This clone was seen just once. This chain links TRBV11-3 with TRBJ1-1; D is perhaps TRBD1 (6 bases). Trimming left V 8 bases short and J 0 bases short, with 10 bases between. From germline, CDR1 is SGHNT and CDR2 YENEEA. The CDR3 has 13 residues. CDR3 in amino acids: CASATGMNTEAFF. CDR3 in DNA: TGTGCCAGCGCTACAGGGATGAACACTGAAGCTTTCTTT.

The rearrangement links TRBV19 to TRBJ2-2, with D possibly TRBD1 on 5 matching bases. The V end lost 0 bases, the J end lost 0 bases, and 11 bases lay between the germline ends. CDR1 is LNHDA, CDR2 SQIVND, per germline (reference sequence). The CDR3 consists of 17 residues. DNA of the CDR3: TGTGCCAGTAGTATAGATCAAGCAGGGACGAACACCGGGGAGCTGTTTTTT. Its protein product is CASSIDQAGTNTGELFF.

This chain joins TRBV7-6 and TRBJ2-2, with TRBD1 matching over 9 bases. This CDR3 has 16 residues. V lost 3 bases, J lost 2 bases, and 4 bases stayed unmatched. Germline V gene lookup returns CDR1 SGHVS and CDR2 FNYEAQ. In DNA, the CDR3 is TGTGCCAGCAGCTTTCGGACAGGGGACAACACCGGGGAGCTGTTTTTT. Translated, it gives CASSFRTGDNTGELFF.

The chain has TRBV7-2 and TRBJ2-2; the match to TRBD2 covers 13 bases. The CDR3 is 18 residues long. The germline gives CDR1 SGHTA, CDR2 FQGNSA. The V and J ends lost 5 bases and 1 base, in that order; junction bases with no gene match: 7. CDR3 sequence: CASSRTSGSLRNTGELFF. Here the CDR3 DNA reads TGTGCCAGCAGCAGGACTAGCGGGAGTCTTCGGAACACCGGGGAGCTGTTTTTT.

This rearrangement joins TRBV28 to TRBJ1-1; D is possibly TRBD1 (5 bases). The germline gives CDR1 MDHEN, CDR2 SYDVKM. Trimming shortened V by 6 bases and J by 0 bases, and 17 bases separated the two germline ends. This CDR3 region has 16 residues. In DNA, the CDR3 is TGTGCCAGCAGCCCCGGGACGGGACTAATGAACACTGAAGCTTTCTTT. Residues: CASSPGTGLMNTEAFF.

The rearrangement joins TRBV6-2 or TRBV6-3 to TRBJ2-5, with 15 positions matching TRBD2. Germline V gene sequence: CDR1 MNHEY, CDR2 SVGEGT. J was trimmed by 5 bases and V by 5 bases; bases with no gene match: 9. The CDR3 runs 17 residues. The DNA for the CDR3 is TGTGCCAGCAGTCGTCGGACTAGCGGGGGGGCCACCGAGACCCAGTACTTC. Protein sequence: CASSRRTSGGATETQYF.

This chain links TRBV27 with TRBJ2-6, with D tentatively TRBD2 (5 bases). From germline, CDR1 is MNHEY and CDR2 SMNVEV (reference sequence). CDR3 length equals 17 residues. Trimming removed 4 bases at V and 0 bases at J, with 13 bases between. The CDR3 spells CASSSRGLRSGANVLTF. The CDR3, as DNA: TGTGCCAGCAGTTCTCGCGGGTTACGCTCTGGGGCCAACGTCCTGACTTTC.

This rearrangement joins TRBV7-9 to TRBJ2-7, with D possibly matching TRBD1 (6 bases). The CDR3 consists of 15 residues. CDR1 is SEHNR and CDR2 is FQNEAQ in the germline V gene (reference sequence). Trimming shortened V by 0 bases and J by 9 bases, and 18 bases separated the two germline ends. Here the CDR3 reads CASSLAQGTDWGQYF. The CDR3 DNA is TGTGCCAGCAGCTTAGCCCAGGGGACGGACTGGGGGCAGTACTTC.

The chain combines TRBV5-4 with TRBJ2-2; possibly TRBD1 for D (5 bases). V lost 0 bases, J lost 2 bases, and 11 bases lay in between. Germline CDR1 is SGHNT and CDR2 is YYREEE (reference sequence). The CDR3 sequence is 16 residues long. The CDR3 bases are TGTGCCAGCAGCTTGGGTAGGGGCGGAAACACCGGGGAGCTGTTTTTT. This translates into CASSLGRGGNTGELFF.

This clone was picked up one time. The chain links TRBV14 to TRBJ1-5, with a tentative D call TRBD1 (6 bases). The CDR3 extends over 18 amino acids. Trimming stripped 4 bases from V and 4 bases from J, with 23 bases between. Per germline, CDR1 SGHDN and CDR2 FVKESK. The CDR3 sequence is CASSLGVQGWKENQPQHF. For the CDR3, the DNA is TGTGCCAGCAGCCTTGGGGTACAGGGCTGGAAGGAAAATCAGCCCCAGCATTTT.

The chain recombines TRBV3-1 (or the pseudogene TRBV3-2) with TRBJ1-2; D is possibly TRBD1 (5 bases). V was trimmed by 5 bases and J by 2 bases, leaving 15 bases between them. This CDR3 contains 15 residues. Germline V gene lookup returns CDR1 LGHDT and CDR2 YNNKEL (reference sequence). CDR3 bases: TGTGCCAGCAGCTCGCCGGGACTGCTAAACTATGGCTACACCTTC. Residues: CASSSPGLLNYGYTF.

The CDR3 loop reads CASSLGTQLERPLHF. The CDR3 coding sequence is TGTGCCAGCAGCTTAGGGACACAACTGGAAAGACCCCTCCACTTT. The chain uses TRBV11-2 and TRBJ1-6, with D possibly being TRBD1 (5 bases). The CDR3 loop spans 15 amino acids. Germline CDR1 and CDR2: SGHAT and FQNNGV. With 1 base removed from V and 12 bases from J, the gap between germline ends came to 16 bases.

V usage is TRBV5-1 and J usage is TRBJ2-5; possibly TRBD2 for D (6 bases). V shed 5 bases and J shed 4 bases, with 18 bases lying between them. This CDR3 region has 15 residues. Germline values: CDR1 SGHRS, CDR2 YFSETQ. The DNA for the CDR3 is TGCGCCAGCAGTCCTCTTACTAGCCGACGAGAGACCCAGTACTTC. As protein: CASSPLTSRRETQYF.

This clone was counted only a few times. This chain uses TRBV5-6 with TRBJ1-1; TRBD1 matches at 9 bases. V trimming: 4 bases; J trimming: 10 bases; junction bases outside the gene matches: 8. Germline CDR1 SGHDT, CDR2 YYEEEE. There are 13 residues in the CDR3. This CDR3 reads CASSGGQGSAAFF. Here the CDR3 DNA reads TGTGCCAGCAGCGGAGGACAGGGGAGTGCAGCTTTCTTT.

The chain links TRBV7-2 to TRBJ2-5, with D possibly TRBD1 on 6 matching bases. The CDR3 has 13 residues. The germline V gene encodes CDR1 SGHTA and CDR2 FQGNSA. Trimming removed 1 base at V and 5 bases at J, with 8 bases between. CDR3 residues: CASSLGQGETQYF. Written as DNA, the CDR3 is TGTGCCAGCAGCTTAGGCCAGGGGGAGACCCAGTACTTC.

This clone has only a few counts. The V gene is TRBV19, the J gene TRBJ1-1; 7 bases line up with TRBD1. Germline CDR1 LNHDA, CDR2 SQIVND (reference sequence). There are 14 residues in the CDR3. V shed 7 bases and J 4 bases; nucleotides not matched to a gene: 9. The CDR3 DNA sequence: TGTGCCAGTATACAGGGGAGACCAAGCACTGAAGCTTTCTTT. Amino acid sequence: CASIQGRPSTEAFF.

This chain joins TRBV9 and TRBJ1-1; 9 nucleotides line up with TRBD1. V lost 2 bases, J lost 6 bases, and 5 bases stayed unmatched. CDR1 is SGDLS, CDR2 YYNGEE, per germline. The CDR3 spans 14 residues. This chain's CDR3 is CASSVTGGGPEAFF. The CDR3, as DNA: TGTGCCAGCAGCGTTACAGGGGGCGGCCCTGAAGCTTTCTTT.

This rearrangement joins TRBV9 to TRBJ1-4; a possible D gene is TRBD1 (5 bases). CDR1 is SGDLS and CDR2 is YYNGEE in the germline V gene. Trimming took off 4 bases at V and 6 bases at J, with 16 bases between the two ends. This CDR3 has 15 amino acids. The CDR3 DNA is TGTGCCAGCAGCCCCACCAGGGCGATAGATGAAAAACTGTTTTTT. Translation gives CASSPTRAIDEKLFF.

The CDR3 sequence is CASSLGPGGFQYF. As DNA, the CDR3 is TGTGCCAGCAGCTTAGGGCCGGGGGGGTTTCAGTATTTT. The chain carries TRBV11-3 and TRBJ2-3; 8 nucleotides align to TRBD2. Losses at the gene ends were 1 base for V and 12 bases for J; bases not matched to a gene: 6. This CDR3 spans 13 amino acids. CDR1 and CDR2 from the germline V gene are SGHNT and YENEEA. The full variable domain, its missing parts supplied by reference TRBV11-3 and TRBJ2-3, is EAGVVQSPRYKIIEKKQPVAFWCNPISGHNTLYWYLQNLGQGPELLIRYENEEAVDDSQLPKDRFSAERLKGVDSTLKIQPAELGDSAVYLCASSLGPGGFQYFGPGTRLTVL.

The chain couples TRBV5-1 to TRBJ2-7, with 7 bases aligning to TRBD1. The length of the CDR3 is 11 residues. The junction had 3 bases not matched to a gene; V was cut back by 5 bases and J by 7 bases. CDR1 is SGHRS and CDR2 is YFSETQ in the germline V gene. DNA for the CDR3: TGCGCCAGCAGGACAGGGCAGGAGCAGTACTTC. The encoded protein is CASRTGQEQYF.